This TCR beta chain was documented in a study of blood T cell repertoires in COVID-19. About the study: Both acute and convalescent COVID-19 samples were obtained from the United States, Italy and Spain. T cells, B-cell-depleted T cells, or PBMCs provided the cDNA or gDNA that served as material.

This clone was observed a handful of times. Authors' processing steps: Reference gene primer amplification yielded estimated nucleated cell counts. Only in-frame clones appear in the TCRdb table, and some are missing; sequencing was by immunoSEQ multiplex PCR. The V and J calls and clone size come from that table; D and trimming were worked out from the DNA. The data contain approximately 100,000 clones, around 81% of them singletons. Trimming removed 0 bases at V and 8 bases at J, with 8 bases between. Looked up from germline, CDR1 is KGHSY and CDR2 is FQNENV. The CDR3 totals 13 residues. The sample comprised peripheral blood. The sequence was obtained from a human donor in a cohort sampled during active or convalescent COVID-19. The rearrangement joins TRBV16 to TRBJ2-1, with D possibly being TRBD2 (6 bases). The CDR3 sequence: CASSQSLADEQFF. In DNA, the CDR3 is TGTGCCAGCAGCCAATCCTTAGCGGATGAGCAGTTCTTC. Combining the CDR3 with reference TRBV16 and TRBJ2-1 gives the whole variable domain GEEVAQTPKHLVRGEGQKAKLYCAPIKGHSYVFWYQQVLKNEFKFLISFQNENVFDETGMPKERFSAKCLPNSPCSLEIQATKLEDSAVYFCASSQSLADEQFFGPGTRLTVL.